These 5 T cell receptor beta chains were sequenced from one sample in a study of vaccination and CD4 T cells after COVID-19. Treatment denoted: roughly 10-day PBMC culture with coronavirus spike peptide pools or control peptides (ViraFEST assay). Cultured CD4+ T-cell DNA underwent Oncomine TCR Beta short-read sequencing. TCRdb called the PCR reads again in MiXCR, with one record for every CDR3 protein. This sample has 15,000 to 25,000 distinct CDR3 sequences, with just over 55% found just once. Their antigens remain unidentified. Material for sequencing was CD4+ T cells from blood, cultured in vitro. The receptors were sampled from a human donor who had recovered from COVID-19.

The chain joins TRBV10-3 to TRBJ1-6, with 9 bases matching TRBD1. V gave up 7 bases and J gave up 8 bases; unmatched junction bases: 3. There are 13 residues in the CDR3. Germline lookup yields CDR1 ENHRY and CDR2 SYGVKD. The CDR3: CAIKGQGDSPLHF. The CDR3 nucleotides are TGTGCCATCAAGGGACAGGGAGATTCACCCCTCCACTTT.

This clonotype turned up a few times. J is TRBJ1-5 and V is TRBV20-1; D ambiguous. Looked up from germline, CDR1 is DFQATT and CDR2 is SNEGSKA (reference sequence). CDR3 length: 11 amino acids. CDR3 sequence reads: CIEVVDQPQHF. The DNA for the CDR3 is TGCATCGAGGTGGTAGACCAGCCCCAGCATTTT.

The sample holds a few counts of this clonotype. This chain connects TRBV30 to TRBJ1-5; D is ambiguous. The V end was cut by 2 bases, the J end by 2 bases, with 7 bases between. The germline V gene has CDR1 GTSNPN and CDR2 SVGIG (reference sequence). The CDR3 consists of 13 residues. The CDR3 sequence is CAWSIEGNQPQHF. The CDR3 coding sequence is TGTGCCTGGAGTATAGAAGGCAATCAGCCCCAGCATTTT.

This sequence joins TRBV12-3 or TRBV12-4 and TRBJ2-1; D gene unclear. V was trimmed by 6 bases and J by 9 bases, leaving 18 bases between them. CDR3 size: 14 residues. CDR3 bases: TGTGCCAGCAGCTTAAACGGTATTCTGGGTGAGCAGTTCTTC. Its protein product is CASSLNGILGEQFF.

The chain links TRBV7-9 to TRBJ2-3; 11 bases agree with TRBD1. The CDR3 consists of 16 residues. CDR1 is SEHNR and CDR2 is FQNEAQ in the germline V gene (reference sequence). V dropped 5 bases and J dropped 3; count of bases not matched to a gene: 7. The DNA for the CDR3 is TGTGCCAGCAGCCCCGGGACAGGGGGGTGGACAGATACGCAGTATTTT. Residues: CASSPGTGGWTDTQYF.